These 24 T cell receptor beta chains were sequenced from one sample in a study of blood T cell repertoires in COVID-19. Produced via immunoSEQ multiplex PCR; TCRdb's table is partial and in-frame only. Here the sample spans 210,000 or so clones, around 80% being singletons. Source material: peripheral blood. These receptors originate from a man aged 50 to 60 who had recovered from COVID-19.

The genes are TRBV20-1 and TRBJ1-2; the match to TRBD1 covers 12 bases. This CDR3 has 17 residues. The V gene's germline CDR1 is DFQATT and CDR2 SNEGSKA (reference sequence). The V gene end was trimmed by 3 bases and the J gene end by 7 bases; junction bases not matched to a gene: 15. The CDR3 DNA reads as TGCAGTGCTAGTGGGCCGGGGACAGGGGGCCTGCTTCGTGGCTACACCTTC. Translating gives CSASGPGTGGLLRGYTF.

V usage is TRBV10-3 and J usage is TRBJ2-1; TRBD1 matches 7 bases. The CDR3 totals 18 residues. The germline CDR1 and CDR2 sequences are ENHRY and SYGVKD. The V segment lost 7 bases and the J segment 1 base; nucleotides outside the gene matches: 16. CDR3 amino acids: CAITQGILKGASYNEQFF. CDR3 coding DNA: TGTGCCATCACCCAGGGAATTTTGAAGGGGGCGTCCTACAATGAGCAGTTCTTC.

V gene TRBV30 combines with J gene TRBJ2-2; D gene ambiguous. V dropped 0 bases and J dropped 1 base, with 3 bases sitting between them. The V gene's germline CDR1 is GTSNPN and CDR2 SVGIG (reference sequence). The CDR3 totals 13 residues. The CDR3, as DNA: TGTGCCTGGAGTGTCCAGAACACCGGGGAGCTGTTTTTT. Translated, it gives CAWSVQNTGELFF.

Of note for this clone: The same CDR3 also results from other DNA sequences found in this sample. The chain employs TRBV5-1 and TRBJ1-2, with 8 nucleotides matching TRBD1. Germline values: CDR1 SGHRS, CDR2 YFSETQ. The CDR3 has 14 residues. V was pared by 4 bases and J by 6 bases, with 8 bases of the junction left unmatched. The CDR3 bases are TGCGCCAGCAGCCCCGACAGGGGCAGGGATGGCTACACCTTC. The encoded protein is CASSPDRGRDGYTF.

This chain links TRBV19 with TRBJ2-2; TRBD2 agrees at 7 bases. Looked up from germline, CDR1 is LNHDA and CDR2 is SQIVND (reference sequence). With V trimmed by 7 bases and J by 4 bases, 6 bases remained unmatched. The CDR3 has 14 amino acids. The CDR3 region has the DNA TGTGCCAGTAACGCGGGAGCGCGCACCGGGGAGCTGTTTTTT. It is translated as CASNAGARTGELFF.

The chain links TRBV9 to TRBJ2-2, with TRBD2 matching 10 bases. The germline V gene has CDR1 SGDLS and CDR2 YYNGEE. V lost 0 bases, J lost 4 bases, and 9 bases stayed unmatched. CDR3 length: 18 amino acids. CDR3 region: CASSVEASGRGGTGELFF. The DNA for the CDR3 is TGTGCCAGCAGCGTAGAGGCTAGCGGGAGAGGGGGCACCGGGGAGCTGTTTTTT. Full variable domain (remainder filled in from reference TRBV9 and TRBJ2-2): DSGVTQTPKHLITATGQRVTLRCSPRSGDLSVYWYQQSLDQGLQFLIQYYNGEERAKGNILERFSAQQFPDLHSELNLSSLELGDSALYFCASSVEASGRGGTGELFFGEGSRLTVL.

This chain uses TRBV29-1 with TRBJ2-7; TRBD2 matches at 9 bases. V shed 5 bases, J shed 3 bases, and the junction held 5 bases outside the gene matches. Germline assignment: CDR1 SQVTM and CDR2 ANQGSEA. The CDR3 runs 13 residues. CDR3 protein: CSVTETSGYEQYF. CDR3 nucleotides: TGCAGCGTTACTGAGACTAGCGGCTACGAGCAGTACTTC.

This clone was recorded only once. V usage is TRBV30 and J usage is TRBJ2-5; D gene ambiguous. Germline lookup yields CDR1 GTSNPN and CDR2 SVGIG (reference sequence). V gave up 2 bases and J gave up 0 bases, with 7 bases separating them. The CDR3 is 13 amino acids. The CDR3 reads CAWSSAYQETQYF. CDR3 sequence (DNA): TGTGCCTGGAGTTCTGCGTACCAAGAGACCCAGTACTTC.

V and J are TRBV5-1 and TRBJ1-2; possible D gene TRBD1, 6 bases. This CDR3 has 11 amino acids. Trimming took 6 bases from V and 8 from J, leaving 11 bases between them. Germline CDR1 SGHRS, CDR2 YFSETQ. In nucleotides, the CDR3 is TGCGCCAGCACATCAGGGGTCGGCTACACCTTC. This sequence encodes CASTSGVGYTF.

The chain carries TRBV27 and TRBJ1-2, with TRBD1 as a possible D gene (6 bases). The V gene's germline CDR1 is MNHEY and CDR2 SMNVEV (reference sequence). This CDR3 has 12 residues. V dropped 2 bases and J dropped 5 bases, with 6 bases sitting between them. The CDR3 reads CASSLQGYGYTF. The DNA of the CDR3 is TGTGCCAGCAGTTTACAGGGGTATGGCTACACCTTC.

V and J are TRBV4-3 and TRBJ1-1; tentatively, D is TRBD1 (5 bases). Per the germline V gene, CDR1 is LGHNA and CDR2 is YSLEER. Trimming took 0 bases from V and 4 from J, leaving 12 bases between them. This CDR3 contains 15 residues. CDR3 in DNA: TGCGCCAGCAGCCAAGATCGGGGGTGGGGCACTGAAGCTTTCTTT. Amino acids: CASSQDRGWGTEAFF.

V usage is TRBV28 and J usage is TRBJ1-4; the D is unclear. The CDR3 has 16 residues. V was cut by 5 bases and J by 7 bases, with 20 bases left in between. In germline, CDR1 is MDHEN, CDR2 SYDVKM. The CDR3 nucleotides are TGTGCCAGCAGTCTACCTTCAGCGGGCGCATCTGAAAAACTGTTTTTT. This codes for CASSLPSAGASEKLFF.

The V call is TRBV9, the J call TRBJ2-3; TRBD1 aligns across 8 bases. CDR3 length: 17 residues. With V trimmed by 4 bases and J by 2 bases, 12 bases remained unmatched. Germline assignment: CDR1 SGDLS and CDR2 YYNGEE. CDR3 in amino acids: CASSPSWGDRPTDTQYF. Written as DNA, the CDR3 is TGTGCCAGCAGCCCATCCTGGGGGGACAGGCCCACAGATACGCAGTATTTT.

The CDR3 sequence is CASSGRVNQPQHF. CDR3 in DNA: TGTGCCAGCAGTGGCAGGGTAAATCAGCCCCAGCATTTT. The chain is built from TRBV27 and TRBJ1-5, with a possible D match to TRBD1 (5 bases). The CDR3 loop spans 13 amino acids. Germline V gene lookup returns CDR1 MNHEY and CDR2 SMNVEV (reference sequence). V lost 5 bases and J 4 bases, leaving 9 bases between the germline ends.

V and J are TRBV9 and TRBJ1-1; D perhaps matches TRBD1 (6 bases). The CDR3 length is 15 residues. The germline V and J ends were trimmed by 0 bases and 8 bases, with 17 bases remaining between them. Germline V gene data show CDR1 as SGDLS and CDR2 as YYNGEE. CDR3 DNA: TGTGCCAGCAGCGTAGGGACAGCCCTCTGGGGGGAAGCTTTCTTT. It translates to CASSVGTALWGEAFF. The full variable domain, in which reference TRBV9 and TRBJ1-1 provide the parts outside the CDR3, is DSGVTQTPKHLITATGQRVTLRCSPRSGDLSVYWYQQSLDQGLQFLIQYYNGEERAKGNILERFSAQQFPDLHSELNLSSLELGDSALYFCASSVGTALWGEAFFGQGTRLTVV.

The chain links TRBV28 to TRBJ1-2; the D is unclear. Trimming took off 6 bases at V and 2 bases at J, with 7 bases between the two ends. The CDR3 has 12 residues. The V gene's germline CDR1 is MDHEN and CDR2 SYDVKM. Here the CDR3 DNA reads TGTGCCAGCAGCGGCGGAAACTATGGCTACACCTTC. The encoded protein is CASSGGNYGYTF.

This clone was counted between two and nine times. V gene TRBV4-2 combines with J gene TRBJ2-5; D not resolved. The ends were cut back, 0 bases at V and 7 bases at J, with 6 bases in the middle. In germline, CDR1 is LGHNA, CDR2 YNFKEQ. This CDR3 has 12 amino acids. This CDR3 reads CASSQDRATQYF. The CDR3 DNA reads TGTGCCAGCAGCCAAGATAGAGCGACCCAGTACTTC.

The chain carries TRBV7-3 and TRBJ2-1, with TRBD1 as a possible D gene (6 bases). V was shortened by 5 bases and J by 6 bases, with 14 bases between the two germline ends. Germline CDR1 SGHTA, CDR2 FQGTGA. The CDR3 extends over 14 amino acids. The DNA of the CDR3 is TGTGCCAGCAGCGTTACAGGGTATGCCAATGAGCAGTTCTTC. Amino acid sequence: CASSVTGYANEQFF.

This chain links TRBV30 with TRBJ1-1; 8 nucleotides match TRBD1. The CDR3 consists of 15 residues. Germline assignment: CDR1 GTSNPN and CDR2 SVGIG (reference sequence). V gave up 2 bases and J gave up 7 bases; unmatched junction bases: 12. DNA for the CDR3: TGTGCCTGGAGTCTCGGGCAGGGGGCCGCATTTGAAGCTTTCTTT. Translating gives CAWSLGQGAAFEAFF.

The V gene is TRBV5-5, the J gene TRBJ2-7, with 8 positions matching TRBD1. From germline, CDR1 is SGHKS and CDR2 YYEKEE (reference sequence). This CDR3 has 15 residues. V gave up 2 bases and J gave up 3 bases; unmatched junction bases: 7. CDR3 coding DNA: TGTGCCAGCAGCTTTAGTTTAGGACAGGGCTACGAGCAGTACTTC. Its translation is CASSFSLGQGYEQYF. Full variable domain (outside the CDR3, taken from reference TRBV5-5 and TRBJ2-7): DAGVTQSPTHLIKTRGQQVTLRCSPISGHKSVSWYQQVLGQGPQFIFQYYEKEERGRGNFPDRFSARQFPNYSSELNVNALLLGDSALYLCASSFSLGQGYEQYFGPGTRLTVT.

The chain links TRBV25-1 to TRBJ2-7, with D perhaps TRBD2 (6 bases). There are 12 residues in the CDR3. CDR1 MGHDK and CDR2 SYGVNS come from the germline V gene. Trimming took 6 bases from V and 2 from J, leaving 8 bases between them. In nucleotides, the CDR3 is TGTGCCAGCAGAGGCGGGGCCTACGAGCAGTACTTC. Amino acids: CASRGGAYEQYF.

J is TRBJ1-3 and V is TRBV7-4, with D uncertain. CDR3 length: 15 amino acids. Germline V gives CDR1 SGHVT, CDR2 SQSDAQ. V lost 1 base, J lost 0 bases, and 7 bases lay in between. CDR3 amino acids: CASSLGRDSGNTIYF. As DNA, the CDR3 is TGTGCCAGCAGCTTAGGCCGGGACTCTGGAAACACCATATATTTT.

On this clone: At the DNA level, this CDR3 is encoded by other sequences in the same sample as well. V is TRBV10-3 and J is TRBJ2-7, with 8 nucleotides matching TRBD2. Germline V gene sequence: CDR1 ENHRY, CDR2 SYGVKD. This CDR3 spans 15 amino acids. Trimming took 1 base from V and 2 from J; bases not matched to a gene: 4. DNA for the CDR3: TGTGCCATCAGTGAGTTGGCGGGAGGTACCTACGAGCAGTACTTC. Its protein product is CAISELAGGTYEQYF.

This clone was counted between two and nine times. The CDR3 loop reads CASSFWRGYGYTF. CDR3 DNA: TGTGCCAGCAGTTTCTGGAGGGGTTATGGCTACACCTTC. V is TRBV28 and J is TRBJ1-2, with a possible D match to TRBD1 (5 bases). The length of the CDR3 is 13 residues. Trimming took 3 bases from V and 5 from J, leaving 10 bases between them. The germline V gene encodes CDR1 MDHEN and CDR2 SYDVKM.